The rows below give T cell receptor beta chains drawn from one sample of a study of cytomegalovirus exposure and HLA in healthy donors. TCRdb's table, derived via immunoSEQ multiplex PCR, lists solely in-frame clones and lacks some. The sample has about 130,000 clones; approximately 70% are singletons. The sequencing input was PBMCs. Every receptor here comes from a woman between 55 and 75 years old in good health and CMV-seropositive. Both conserved end residues are part of each CDR3. D genes are given only for firm matches. Expanded clones get a size class; other rows say once, few or many, or leave the size out.

D: TRBD1; length: 14; V: TRBV28; size: NA; J: TRBJ1-3; CDR3: CASSLRGPRNTIYF; DNA: TGTGCCAGCAGTTTGAGGGGGCCCCGAAACACCATATATTTT
D: NA; length: 11; V: TRBV20-1; size: few; J: TRBJ1-1; CDR3: CSARGQTEAFF; DNA: TGCAGTGCTAGAGGCCAGACTGAAGCTTTCTTT
D: NA; length: 12; V: TRBV29-1; size: NA; J: TRBJ2-7; CDR3: CSVATGSYEQYF; DNA: TGCAGCGTCGCCACAGGGTCCTACGAGCAGTACTTC
D: TRBD2; length: 13; V: TRBV28; size: NA; J: TRBJ2-1; CDR3: CATRGGSYNEQFF; DNA: TGTGCCACCCGGGGAGGGAGTTACAATGAGCAGTTCTTC
D: NA; length: 17; V: TRBV27; size: NA; J: TRBJ1-5; CDR3: CASSFLPTVLGNQPQHF; DNA: TGTGCCAGCAGTTTTCTCCCGACAGTTTTAGGCAATCAGCCCCAGCATTTT
D: TRBD1; length: 16; V: TRBV6-1; size: few; J: TRBJ1-5; CDR3: CASSERPGQANQPQHF; DNA: TGTGCCAGCAGTGAACGACCGGGACAGGCCAATCAGCCCCAGCATTTT
D: NA; length: 14; V: TRBV7-3; size: NA; J: TRBJ2-3; CDR3: CASSLTSGTDTQYF; DNA: TGTGCCAGCAGCTTAACGTCAGGCACAGATACGCAGTATTTT
D: TRBD2; length: 15; V: TRBV19; size: few; J: TRBJ2-7; CDR3: CASRSTSGNVYEQYF; DNA: TGTGCCAGTAGATCCACTAGCGGGAACGTCTACGAGCAGTACTTC
D: NA; length: 13; V: TRBV6-1; size: NA; J: TRBJ2-7; CDR3: CASRGHSSYEQYF; DNA: TGTGCCAGCAGAGGACATAGCTCCTACGAGCAGTACTTC
D: NA; length: 14; V: TRBV7-9; size: few; J: TRBJ2-5; CDR3: CASSIQGRQETQYF; DNA: TGTGCCAGCAGCATACAGGGGAGGCAAGAGACCCAGTACTTC
D: TRBD1; length: 12; V: TRBV6-5; size: few; J: TRBJ1-1; CDR3: CASSRGQAEAFF; DNA: TGTGCCAGCAGTCGGGGACAGGCTGAAGCTTTCTTT
D: NA; length: 16; V: TRBV5-1; size: NA; J: TRBJ1-1; CDR3: CASSLDRVEVNTEAFF; DNA: TGCGCCAGCAGCTTGGACAGGGTCGAGGTGAACACTGAAGCTTTCTTT
D: TRBD2; length: 14; V: TRBV2; size: NA; J: TRBJ2-3; CDR3: CASRPLAGADTQYF; DNA: TGTGCCAGCAGGCCCCTAGCGGGAGCAGATACGCAGTATTTT
D: TRBD1; length: 13; V: TRBV19; size: NA; J: TRBJ1-5; CDR3: CASSRQGAQPQHF; DNA: TGTGCCAGTAGTAGACAGGGGGCTCAGCCCCAGCATTTT
D: TRBD1; length: 13; V: TRBV6-5; size: NA; J: TRBJ1-1; CDR3: CASRDRGNTEAFF; DNA: TGTGCCAGCAGGGACAGGGGGAACACTGAAGCTTTCTTT
D: TRBD2; length: 18; V: TRBV7-3; size: NA; J: TRBJ2-2; CDR3: CASSLGPSGRAGNGELFF; DNA: TGTGCCAGCAGCTTAGGGCCTAGCGGGAGGGCCGGTAACGGGGAGCTGTTTTTT
D: NA; length: 20; V: TRBV6-1; size: NA; J: TRBJ2-2; CDR3: CASSEEGVVGQTFGTGELFF; DNA: TGTGCCAGCAGTGAAGAAGGTGTCGTTGGACAGACGTTTGGCACCGGGGAGCTGTTTTTT
D: TRBD1; length: 16; V: TRBV6-5; size: few; J: TRBJ2-3; CDR3: CASSYSGTGGTDTQYF; DNA: TGTGCCAGCAGTTACTCGGGGACAGGGGGCACAGATACGCAGTATTTT
D: NA; length: 15; V: TRBV7-2; size: NA; J: TRBJ2-1; CDR3: CASSLERRSYNEQFF; DNA: TGTGCCAGCAGCTTAGAGCGGAGGAGCTACAATGAGCAGTTCTTC
D: NA; length: 17; V: TRBV25-1; size: NA; J: TRBJ2-1; CDR3: CASSGSRTSDSYNEQFF; DNA: TGTGCCAGCAGTGGTTCCCGGACATCCGACTCCTACAATGAGCAGTTCTTC
D: NA; length: 13; V: TRBV18; size: NA; J: TRBJ1-1; CDR3: CASSHGRNTEAFF; DNA: TGTGCCAGCTCCCATGGGCGGAACACTGAAGCTTTCTTT
D: NA; length: 12; V: TRBV28; size: once; J: TRBJ2-3; CDR3: CASTPGTDTQYF; DNA: TGTGCCAGCACTCCAGGCACAGATACGCAGTATTTT
D: NA; length: 14; V: TRBV7-2; size: NA; J: TRBJ1-5; CDR3: CASSLAGTNQPQHF; DNA: TGTGCCAGCAGCTTAGCGGGGACTAACCAGCCCCAGCATTTT
D: TRBD1; length: 15; V: TRBV6-5; size: NA; J: TRBJ1-1; CDR3: CASSYSRGLNTEAFF; DNA: TGTGCCAGCAGTTACTCGAGGGGGCTGAACACTGAAGCTTTCTTT